Listed below are T cell receptor beta chains from one sample, sequenced in a study of T-cell memory formation after mild COVID-19. TCRdb reprocessed the 5' RACE reads via MiXCR and lists one record per CDR3 protein. This table holds approximately 480,000 distinct CDR3 sequences, about 18% found once. The sequenced sample consisted of PBMCs or a T cell subset sorted from them (not recorded which). Receptors originate from an adult woman who had mild COVID-19 (a few samples of this study predate the infection). Cell type and time point are not known. The CDR3 runs from the conserved cysteine through the conserved F or W. The D gene is left open where the match is weak. Some rows have no size entry. The others give once, few or many, or a class for an expanded clone.

CDR3aa	v_gene	j_gene	abundance	d_gene
CSAYSNRGIAGGIQETQYF	TRBV20-1	TRBJ2-5	NA	TRBD2
CASSNSGGETQYF	TRBV7-9	TRBJ2-5	few	TRBD1
CASSPWRDSGNTIYF	TRBV5-5	TRBJ1-3	few	NA
CASSLDPSGGAVETQYF	TRBV5-5	TRBJ2-5	NA	TRBD2
CASSLAPGRNYGYTF	TRBV5-1	TRBJ1-2	few	NA
CASSPRMDRARYEQYF	TRBV5-4	TRBJ2-7	many	TRBD1
CASSIGQVADTQYF	TRBV7-9	TRBJ2-3	NA	NA
CASSLTDSYNQPQHF	TRBV9	TRBJ1-5	few	NA
CASNPDRRDRVTQYF	TRBV6-5	TRBJ2-5	few	NA
CAIRPGTGLSYEQYF	TRBV10-3	TRBJ2-7	NA	TRBD1
CASSQDDGQFSVNAFF	TRBV3-1	TRBJ1-1	NA	NA
CASTGLGSSGANVLTF	TRBV6-2/TRBV6-3	TRBJ2-6	few	TRBD2
CSALTAPGQLAGYNEQFF	TRBV20-1	TRBJ2-1	NA	TRBD2
CASSLVGQGVYTGELFF	TRBV7-2	TRBJ2-2	NA	NA
CASSTQGKSNQPQHF	TRBV12-3/TRBV12-4	TRBJ1-5	NA	NA
CASSQYGQGAFEAFF	TRBV19	TRBJ1-1	NA	TRBD1
CSAGQGINTEAFF	TRBV29-1	TRBJ1-1	NA	TRBD1
CASSYKTGTSGAELHF	TRBV3-1	TRBJ2-5	NA	TRBD2
CASSALLGETQYF	TRBV9	TRBJ2-5	NA	NA
CASSLSHGAATEAFF	TRBV7-9	TRBJ1-1	NA	NA
CASSQDEVVKETQYF	TRBV3-1	TRBJ2-5	many	NA
CASSFTTGARQETQYF	TRBV5-1	TRBJ2-5	NA	TRBD1
CASSLGERLGGQPQHF	TRBV7-9	TRBJ1-5	NA	NA
CASSQRLTSASTDTQYF	TRBV4-3	TRBJ2-3	few	TRBD2
CASSRYLDTEAFF	TRBV11-2	TRBJ1-1	few	NA
CASSDTAVGQGARRAFF	TRBV2	TRBJ1-1	few	TRBD1
CATSGWTDQETQYF	TRBV24-1	TRBJ2-5	NA	NA
CASSYLGQGVYTGELFF	TRBV6-5	TRBJ2-2	NA	TRBD1
CSARAQTGGTDTQYF	TRBV20-1	TRBJ2-3	NA	TRBD1
CATSDPAQTGGSYEQYF	TRBV24-1	TRBJ2-7	few	TRBD1
CSVGKTGLPTEAFF	TRBV29-1	TRBJ1-1	few	NA
CASSTRQEDEQYF	TRBV19	TRBJ2-7	NA	NA
CASSPNTGTGIYNEQFF	TRBV18	TRBJ2-1	NA	TRBD1
CASSLARGLNEQYF	TRBV5-6	TRBJ2-7	few	NA